A selection of T cell receptor beta chains follows, all from one sample in a study of blood T cell repertoires in COVID-19. Profiling relied on immunoSEQ multiplex PCR, and the TCRdb table lists in-frame clones only, not all of them. The sample yields about 53,000 clones, 70% to 90% seen once. Sequencing was done on a sample of peripheral blood. The receptors were sampled from a man older than 75 with acute or convalescent COVID-19. Each CDR3 is given with its conserved first and last residue. The order of the fields is D gene, J gene, clone size, CDR3 length, V gene, CDR3 protein, CDR3 DNA. D genes are given only for firm matches. Only part of the rows carry a size: once, few, many, or a class if the clone is expanded.

>.|TRBJ1-5|.|13|TRBV12-3/TRBV12-4
CASRVGHDQPQHF
TGTGCCAGCAGGGTGGGACACGATCAGCCCCAGCATTTT
>TRBD1|TRBJ1-1|.|16|TRBV19
CASSAGTGGGNTEAFF
TGTGCCAGTAGCGCCGGGACAGGGGGAGGAAACACTGAAGCTTTCTTT
>TRBD1|TRBJ2-7|.|13|TRBV5-1
CASSFRTGNEQYF
TGCGCCAGCAGCTTCCGGACAGGGAACGAGCAGTACTTC
>.|TRBJ2-3|.|13|TRBV30
CAWDIPDLDTQYF
TGTGCCTGGGACATCCCCGATCTCGATACGCAGTATTTT
>TRBD2|TRBJ2-5|once|16|TRBV6-1
CASSGSGLAGQETQYF
TGTGCCAGCAGTGGTTCGGGACTAGCGGGACAAGAGACCCAGTACTTC
>TRBD2|TRBJ2-7|.|14|TRBV9
CASSVWPGGYEQYF
TGTGCCAGCAGCGTTTGGCCGGGGGGCTACGAGCAGTACTTC
>TRBD2|TRBJ2-1|once|15|TRBV19
CASTRGSGGSNEQFF
TGTGCCAGTACCCGAGGTAGCGGGGGAAGTAATGAGCAGTTCTTC
>TRBD2|TRBJ2-2|.|16|TRBV6-4
CASSDGTSGHTGELFF
TGTGCCAGCAGTGATGGGACTAGCGGTCACACCGGGGAGCTGTTTTTT
>.|TRBJ2-7|.|14|TRBV3-1/TRBV3-2
CASSQDPVSHEQYF
TGTGCCAGCAGCCAAGACCCAGTTTCCCACGAGCAGTACTTC
>TRBD1|TRBJ1-5|.|12|TRBV2
CASRAGGQPQHF
TGTGCCAGCAGGGCAGGGGGTCAGCCCCAGCATTTT
>.|TRBJ1-2|few|14|TRBV21-1
CASSYDRGLNGYTF
TGTGCCAGCAGCTATGACAGGGGGCTGAATGGCTACACCTTC
>.|TRBJ1-2|.|15|TRBV5-1
CASSLGHVTNYGYTF
TGCGCCAGCAGCTTGGGACACGTAACTAACTATGGCTACACCTTC
>TRBD1|TRBJ1-5|.|16|TRBV4-1
CASSQGGQGYSQPQHF
TGCGCCAGCAGCCAAGGAGGACAGGGGTATAGTCAGCCCCAGCATTTT
>.|TRBJ2-5|.|16|TRBV5-4
CASSLAAGIRQETQYF
TGTGCCAGCAGCTTGGCGGCAGGGATTCGGCAAGAGACCCAGTACTTC
>TRBD1|TRBJ2-3|.|14|TRBV5-5
CASGRTGRTDTQYF
TGTGCCAGCGGACGGACAGGACGCACAGATACGCAGTATTTT
>.|TRBJ1-2|.|17|TRBV3-1/TRBV3-2
CASSQDDRRPDFYGYTF
TGTGCCAGCAGCCAAGACGACAGGCGTCCTGATTTCTATGGCTACACCTTC
>.|TRBJ1-6|few|14|TRBV7-8
CASSMGGGNSPLHF
TGTGCCAGCAGCATGGGGGGAGGGAATTCACCCCTCCACTTT
>TRBD1|TRBJ1-1|.|13|TRBV6-2/TRBV6-3
CASSDREETEAFF
TGTGCCAGCAGCGACAGGGAAGAGACTGAAGCTTTCTTT
>.|TRBJ2-1|.|11|TRBV20-1
CSARVVDEQFF
TGCAGTGCTAGAGTCGTAGATGAGCAGTTCTTC
>.|TRBJ1-5|.|15|TRBV4-1
CASSPWALRGQPQHF
TGCGCCAGCAGCCCATGGGCTCTCAGGGGTCAGCCCCAGCATTTT
>.|TRBJ2-3|.|16|TRBV7-2
CASSDLGKTSTDTQYF
TGTGCCAGCAGCGACCTGGGTAAGACTAGTACAGATACGCAGTATTTT
>TRBD1|TRBJ2-7|.|16|TRBV5-6
CASSLVGGASGGEQYF
TGTGCCAGCAGCTTGGTAGGGGGCGCTTCAGGGGGCGAGCAGTACTTC
>.|TRBJ1-4|.|15|TRBV5-5
CASSPVAGRNEKLFF
TGTGCCAGCAGCCCCGTGGCGGGTCGTAATGAAAAACTGTTTTTT
>.|TRBJ2-7|once|14|TRBV7-8
CASSLDRVSYEQYF
TGTGCCAGCAGCTTAGACAGGGTATCCTACGAGCAGTACTTC
>.|TRBJ1-2|.|16|TRBV11-3
CASSFVLTGFNYGYTF
TGTGCCAGCAGCTTTGTCCTAACGGGGTTTAACTATGGCTACACCTTC
>TRBD1|TRBJ1-6|.|14|TRBV7-2
CASSLDRGNSPLHF
TGTGCCAGCAGCCTCGACAGGGGTAATTCACCCCTCCACTTT
>TRBD1|TRBJ2-3|once|13|TRBV5-6
CASLWQGADTQYF
TGTGCCAGCCTCTGGCAGGGGGCAGATACGCAGTATTTT
>TRBD1|TRBJ2-7|.|15|TRBV19
CASSIFWDRKYEQYF
TGTGCCAGTAGTATATTTTGGGACAGAAAGTACGAGCAGTACTTC
>.|TRBJ1-2|once|14|TRBV6-5
CASSPSALNYGYTF
TGTGCCAGCAGTCCCAGCGCGCTTAACTATGGCTACACCTTC
>TRBD2|TRBJ2-1|.|16|TRBV14
CASSHQRGPSYNEQFF
TGTGCCAGCAGCCACCAGCGGGGGCCCTCCTACAATGAGCAGTTCTTC
>.|TRBJ1-5|.|16|TRBV6-5
CASSYGGVGLYQPQHF
TGTGCCAGCAGTTACGGTGGGGTTGGACTGTATCAGCCCCAGCATTTT
>.|TRBJ1-6|.|15|TRBV6-5
CASSPPERASSPLHF
TGTGCCAGCAGTCCTCCGGAGCGGGCTAGTTCACCCCTCCACTTT
>.|TRBJ2-7|.|14|TRBV5-8
CASSATGTTYEQYF
TGTGCCAGCAGCGCAACCGGGACAACCTACGAGCAGTACTTC
>.|TRBJ1-5|.|14|TRBV6-6
CASRDTHSNQPQHF
TGTGCCAGCAGGGACACCCATAGCAATCAGCCCCAGCATTTT
>TRBD2|TRBJ2-1|few|17|TRBV14
CASAQGGGAYSYNEQFF
TGTGCCAGCGCCCAGGGCGGGGGGGCTTATAGCTACAATGAGCAGTTCTTC
>TRBD1|TRBJ2-7|.|15|TRBV9
CASSVGGGAPYEQYF
TGTGCCAGCAGCGTAGGAGGGGGCGCCCCCTACGAGCAGTACTTC
>TRBD2|TRBJ2-3|.|16|TRBV18
CASSPTSGGAWDTQYF
TGTGCCAGCTCACCGACTAGCGGGGGGGCCTGGGATACGCAGTATTTT
>TRBD1|TRBJ1-2|.|14|TRBV3-1/TRBV3-2
CASTTGAANYGYTF
TGTGCCAGCACCACAGGGGCGGCTAACTATGGCTACACCTTC
>.|TRBJ2-1|.|17|TRBV11-2
CASRWGGGTESYNEQFF
TGTGCCAGCAGGTGGGGTGGAGGGACGGAGTCCTACAATGAGCAGTTCTTC
>TRBD2|TRBJ2-2|.|15|TRBV9
CASSVNSGGAGELFF
TGTGCCAGCAGCGTGAATAGCGGGGGCGCCGGGGAGCTGTTTTTT
>TRBD2|TRBJ2-7|.|17|TRBV5-6
CASSRGLAIESSYEQYF
TGTGCCAGCAGTCGGGGACTAGCGATAGAATCCTCCTACGAGCAGTACTTC
>.|TRBJ2-4|.|15|TRBV11-2
CASSLDGGAGNIQYF
TGTGCCAGCAGCTTAGATGGCGGGGCGGGGAACATTCAGTACTTC
>TRBD1|TRBJ2-2|.|15|TRBV11-3
CASSTGQGAGGELFF
TGTGCCAGCAGTACTGGACAGGGGGCGGGCGGGGAGCTGTTTTTT
>TRBD2|TRBJ2-5|.|17|TRBV6-2/TRBV6-3
CASSPTSGGAYFETQYF
TGTGCCAGCAGTCCAACTAGCGGGGGGGCCTATTTTGAGACCCAGTACTTC
>.|TRBJ1-1|.|14|TRBV25-1
CASSDYRTATEAFF
TGTGCCAGCAGTGACTACCGGACAGCCACTGAAGCTTTCTTT
>TRBD2|TRBJ2-1|.|17|TRBV4-1
CASSQDSGLGGGNEQFF
TGCGCCAGCAGCCAAGATTCGGGACTAGGGGGTGGCAATGAGCAGTTCTTC
>.|TRBJ2-2|.|14|TRBV7-3
CASSLGGNTGELFF
TGTGCCAGCAGCTTGGGGGGGAACACCGGGGAGCTGTTTTTT